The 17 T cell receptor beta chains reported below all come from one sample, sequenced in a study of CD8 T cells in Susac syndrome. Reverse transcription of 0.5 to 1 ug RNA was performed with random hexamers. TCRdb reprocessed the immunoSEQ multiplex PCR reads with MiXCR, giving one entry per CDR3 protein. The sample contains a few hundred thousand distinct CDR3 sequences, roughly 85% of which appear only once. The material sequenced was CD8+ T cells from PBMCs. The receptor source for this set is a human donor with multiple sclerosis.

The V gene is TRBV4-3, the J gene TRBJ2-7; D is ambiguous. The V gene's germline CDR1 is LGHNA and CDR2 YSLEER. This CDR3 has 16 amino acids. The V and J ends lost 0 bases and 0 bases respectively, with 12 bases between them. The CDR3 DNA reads TGCGCCAGCAGCCAAGAATTACCCCCGAGCTCCTACGAGCAGTACTTC. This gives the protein CASSQELPPSSYEQYF.

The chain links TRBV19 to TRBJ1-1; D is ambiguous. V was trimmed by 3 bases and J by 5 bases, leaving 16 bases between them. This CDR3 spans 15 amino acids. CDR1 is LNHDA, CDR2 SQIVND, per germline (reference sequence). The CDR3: CASSMLAGVSTEAFF. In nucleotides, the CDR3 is TGTGCCAGTAGTATGCTAGCAGGAGTGAGTACTGAAGCTTTCTTT.

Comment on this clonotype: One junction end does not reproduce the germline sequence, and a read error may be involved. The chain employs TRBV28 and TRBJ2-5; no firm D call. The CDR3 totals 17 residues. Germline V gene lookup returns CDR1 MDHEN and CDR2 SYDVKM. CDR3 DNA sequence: TGTGCCAGCAGTTTATGTGTCGCAGTTGGGCCTCAAGAGCCCCAGTACTTC. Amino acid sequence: CASSLCVAVGPQEPQYF.

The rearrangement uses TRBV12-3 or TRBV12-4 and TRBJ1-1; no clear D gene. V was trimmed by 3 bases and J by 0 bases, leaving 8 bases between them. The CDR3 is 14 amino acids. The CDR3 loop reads CASSFTAMNTEAFF. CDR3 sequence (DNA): TGTGCCAGCAGTTTTACAGCGATGAACACTGAAGCTTTCTTT.

The CDR3 DNA is TGTGCCAGCAGTTCTAGGCTTAGCAATCAGCCCCAGCATTTT. Its translation is CASSSRLSNQPQHF. The chain is built from TRBV27 and TRBJ1-5, with D unresolved. Germline CDR1 MNHEY, CDR2 SMNVEV (reference sequence). The CDR3 consists of 14 residues. The V end was cut by 4 bases, the J end by 0 bases, with 7 bases between.

CDR3 bases: TGTGCCAGCAGTTCGGGACAGACGAACACTGAAGCTTTCTTT. Encoded protein: CASSSGQTNTEAFF. V usage is TRBV27 and J usage is TRBJ1-1; 7 bases agree with TRBD1. V gave up 4 bases and J gave up 1 base; unmatched junction bases: 3. This CDR3 comprises 14 residues. Germline V lookup: CDR1 MNHEY, CDR2 SMNVEV (reference sequence).

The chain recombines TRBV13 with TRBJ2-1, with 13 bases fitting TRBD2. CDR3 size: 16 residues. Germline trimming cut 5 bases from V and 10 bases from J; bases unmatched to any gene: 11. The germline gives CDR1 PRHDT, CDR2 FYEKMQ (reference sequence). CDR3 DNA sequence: TGTGCCAGCAGCGCATTCACTAGCGGGAGGGCCGGCGAGCAGTTCTTC. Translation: CASSAFTSGRAGEQFF.

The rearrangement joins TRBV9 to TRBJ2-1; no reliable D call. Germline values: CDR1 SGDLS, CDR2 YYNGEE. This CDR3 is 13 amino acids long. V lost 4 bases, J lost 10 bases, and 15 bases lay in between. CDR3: CASSPGHRWEQFF. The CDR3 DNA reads TGTGCCAGCAGCCCTGGGCACCGCTGGGAGCAGTTCTTC.

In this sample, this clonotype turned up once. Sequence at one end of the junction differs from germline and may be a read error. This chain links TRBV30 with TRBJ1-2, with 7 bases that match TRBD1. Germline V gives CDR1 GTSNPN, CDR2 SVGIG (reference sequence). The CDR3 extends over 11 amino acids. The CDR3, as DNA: TGTGCCTGGAGGGGGTGGACAGGCGTTCTCTTC. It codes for CAWRGWTGVLF.

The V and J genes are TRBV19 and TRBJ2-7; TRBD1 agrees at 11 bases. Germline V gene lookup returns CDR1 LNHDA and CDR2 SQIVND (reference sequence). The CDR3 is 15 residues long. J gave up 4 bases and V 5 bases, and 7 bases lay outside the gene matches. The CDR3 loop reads CASSATGTGGYEQYF. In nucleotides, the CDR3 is TGTGCCAGTAGTGCCACCGGGACAGGGGGATACGAGCAGTACTTC.

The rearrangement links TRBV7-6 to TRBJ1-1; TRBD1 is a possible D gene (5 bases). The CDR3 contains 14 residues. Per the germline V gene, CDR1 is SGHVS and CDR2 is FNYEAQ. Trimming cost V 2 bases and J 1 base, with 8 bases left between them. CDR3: CASSLLGENTEAFF. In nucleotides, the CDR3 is TGTGCCAGCAGCTTACTAGGGGAGAACACTGAAGCTTTCTTT.

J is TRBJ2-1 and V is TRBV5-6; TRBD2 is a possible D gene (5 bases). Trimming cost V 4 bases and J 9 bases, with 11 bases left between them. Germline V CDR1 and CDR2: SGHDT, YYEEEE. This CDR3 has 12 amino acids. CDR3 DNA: TGTGCCAGCAGCACCGTCGGAGGTGAGCAGTTCTTC. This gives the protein CASSTVGGEQFF.

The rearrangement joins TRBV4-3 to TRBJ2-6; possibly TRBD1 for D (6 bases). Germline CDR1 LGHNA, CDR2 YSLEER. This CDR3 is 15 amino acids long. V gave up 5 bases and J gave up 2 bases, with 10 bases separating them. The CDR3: CASSLQGPGANVLTF. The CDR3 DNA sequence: TGCGCCAGCAGCTTACAGGGCCCTGGGGCCAACGTCCTGACTTTC.

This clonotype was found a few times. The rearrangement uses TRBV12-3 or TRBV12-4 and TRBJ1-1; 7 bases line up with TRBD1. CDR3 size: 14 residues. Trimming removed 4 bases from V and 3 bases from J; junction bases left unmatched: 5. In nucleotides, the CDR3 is TGTGCCAGCAGTTGGAACAGGGGTCACACTGAAGCTTTCTTT. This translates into CASSWNRGHTEAFF.

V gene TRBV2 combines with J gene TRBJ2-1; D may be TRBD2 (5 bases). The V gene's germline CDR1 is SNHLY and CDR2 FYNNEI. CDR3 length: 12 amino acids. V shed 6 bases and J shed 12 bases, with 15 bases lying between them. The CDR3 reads CASREEWAGQFF. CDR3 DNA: TGTGCCAGCAGGGAGGAATGGGCCGGGCAGTTCTTC.

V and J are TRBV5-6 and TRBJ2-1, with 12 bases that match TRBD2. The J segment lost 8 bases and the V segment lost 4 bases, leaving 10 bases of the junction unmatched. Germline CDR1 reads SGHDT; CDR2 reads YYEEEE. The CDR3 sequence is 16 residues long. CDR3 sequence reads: CASSDRLAGEKDEQFF. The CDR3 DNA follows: TGTGCCAGCAGCGATAGACTAGCGGGAGAGAAGGATGAGCAGTTCTTC.

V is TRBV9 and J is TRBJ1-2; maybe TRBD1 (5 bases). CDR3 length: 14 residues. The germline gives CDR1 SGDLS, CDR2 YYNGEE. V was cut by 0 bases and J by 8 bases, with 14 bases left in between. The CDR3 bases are TGTGCCAGCAGCGTAGCTTCGGGGGAGGAAGGCTACACCTTC. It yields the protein CASSVASGEEGYTF.